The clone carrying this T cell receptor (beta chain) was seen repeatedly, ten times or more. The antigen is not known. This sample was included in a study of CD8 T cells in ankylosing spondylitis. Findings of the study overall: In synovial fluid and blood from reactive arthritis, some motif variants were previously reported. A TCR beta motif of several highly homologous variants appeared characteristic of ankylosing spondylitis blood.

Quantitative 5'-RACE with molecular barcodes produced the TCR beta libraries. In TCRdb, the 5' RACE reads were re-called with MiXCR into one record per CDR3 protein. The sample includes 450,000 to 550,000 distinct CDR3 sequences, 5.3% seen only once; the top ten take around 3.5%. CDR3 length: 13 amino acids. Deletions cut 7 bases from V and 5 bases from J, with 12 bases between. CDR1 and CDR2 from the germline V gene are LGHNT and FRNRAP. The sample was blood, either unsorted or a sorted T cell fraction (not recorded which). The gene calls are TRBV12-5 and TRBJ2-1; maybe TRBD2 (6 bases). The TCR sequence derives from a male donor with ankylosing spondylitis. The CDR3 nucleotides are TGTGCTAGTGTGCGGACTACCCACAATGAGCAGTTCTTC. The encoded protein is CASVRTTHNEQFF.